This TCR beta chain derives from a study of regulatory T cells in long-lasting Graves disease. The study's findings and limits: Clonotypes that were public and shared totalled fewer than 3,500 in persistent patients versus around 970 in new patients. For persistent Graves' patients, TCR diversity was lower than for newly diagnosed ones. Persistent disease was associated with favored TRBV28 usage and with favored use of TRBJ1-2 and TRBJ2-5.

Library construction for TCR beta used iRepertoire HTBI primers and Arm-PCR of CDR3 regions. One entry per CDR3 protein results from TCRdb running MiXCR on the multiplex PCR reads. This sample has roughly 380,000 distinct CDR3 sequences, with 15% to 19% found just once. Described time point: newly diagnosed GD, antithyroid drugs for less than 3 months. Researchers made the TCR library from RNA that was extracted from PBMCs. Graves' disease diagnoses followed American Thyroid Association guidelines. This clonotype was detected many times. No antigen is known for it. J gave up 7 bases and V 5 bases, and 8 bases lay outside the gene matches. This CDR3 contains 15 residues.

The material sequenced was peripheral blood mononuclear cells (PBMCs), taken at new diagnosis, from a patient treated with antithyroid drugs. The rearrangement links TRBV12-3 or TRBV12-4 to TRBJ2-1; 10 bases align to TRBD1. The TCR comes from a female donor with Graves disease. This CDR3 is CASSLGQGNWNEQFF. The CDR3 coding sequence is TGTGCCAGCAGTCTGGGACAGGGGAATTGGAATGAGCAGTTCTTC.